One sample yielded the 28 T cell receptor beta chains listed below, sequenced in a study of blood T cells in healthy people across ages (dated by TCRdb to between 2014 and 2017). The library was prepared using 5' RACE. Sequencing was carried out with an Illumina HiSeq 2500. The second PCR ran for roughly 7 to 12 cycles and used a J-beta primer mix along with a sample-barcoded 5' primer. The public reads were reanalyzed by TCRdb: fastp trimming at Q25, MiXCR alignment, in-frame beta chains only. One record per CDR3 amino acid sequence lists the most common genes and DNA. This sample holds about 730,000 distinct CDR3 sequences; 40% to 45% were observed only once. Clones ranked in the top ten supply 20% to 25% of the sample. Sequencing was carried out using blood. The receptors were gathered from a woman aged 60-75 years in good health.

The sample holds many counts of this clonotype. The chain carries TRBV29-1 and TRBJ2-1, with 7 positions matching TRBD1. CDR3 size: 12 residues. V lost 6 bases, J lost 6 bases, and 5 bases stayed unmatched. CDR1 SQVTM and CDR2 ANQGSEA come from the germline V gene. The CDR3 sequence: CSVNRGPNEQFF. CDR3 DNA sequence: TGCAGCGTGAACAGGGGCCCCAATGAGCAGTTCTTC.

This clonotype was observed many times. The chain uses TRBV29-1 and TRBJ2-6; D unclear. The CDR3 runs 15 residues. CDR1 is SQVTM, CDR2 ANQGSEA, per germline. V was pared by 1 base and J by 4 bases, with 11 bases between. CDR3 loop: CSVEVQQAGANVLTF. The CDR3 DNA is TGCAGCGTTGAAGTCCAGCAGGCAGGGGCCAACGTCCTGACTTTC.

The chain couples TRBV5-5 to TRBJ2-3, with 8 bases aligning to TRBD2. The length of the CDR3 is 15 residues. The V and J ends lost 0 bases and 1 base, in that order; junction bases with no gene match: 1. From germline, CDR1 is SGHKS and CDR2 YYEKEE (reference sequence). CDR3 DNA: TGTGCCAGCAGCTTGGTTAGCGGGGGCACAGATACGCAGTATTTT. Amino acid sequence: CASSLVSGGTDTQYF.

In this sample, this clonotype turned up a few times. The gene calls are TRBV18 and TRBJ2-1; 8 nucleotides line up with TRBD1. Looked up from germline, CDR1 is KGHSH and CDR2 is LQKENI. This CDR3 has 16 amino acids. With V trimmed by 3 bases and J by 0 bases, 4 bases remained unmatched. DNA for the CDR3: TGTGCCAGCTCACCGGACAGGGTATCCTCCTACAATGAGCAGTTCTTC. Amino acid sequence: CASSPDRVSSYNEQFF.

This chain joins TRBV2 and TRBJ1-2, with D unresolved. CDR1 is SNHLY, CDR2 FYNNEI, per germline. The V end was cut by 4 bases, the J end by 3 bases, with 6 bases between. The CDR3 consists of 12 residues. CDR3 protein: CASSARDYGYTF. The CDR3, as DNA: TGTGCCAGCAGTGCTAGGGACTATGGCTACACCTTC. The complete variable domain, with remaining parts taken from reference TRBV2 and TRBJ1-2, reads EPEVTQTPSHQVTQMGQEVILRCVPISNHLYFYWYRQILGQKVEFLVSFYNNEISEKSEIFDDQFSVERPDGSNFTLKIRSTKLEDSAMYFCASSARDYGYTFGSGTRLTVV.

The chain couples TRBV7-9 to TRBJ2-3; D may be TRBD1 (6 bases). The ends were cut back, 1 base at V and 4 bases at J, with 9 bases in the middle. Germline assignment: CDR1 SEHNR and CDR2 FQNEAQ (reference sequence). CDR3 length equals 14 residues. The CDR3 spells CASSLDRASDTQYF. CDR3 nucleotides: TGTGCCAGCAGCTTAGACAGGGCGTCAGATACGCAGTATTTT.

For the CDR3, the DNA is TGTGCCAGCAGCGGGCTCCCCGACAGGGGGAACTATGGCTACACCTTC. It yields the protein CASSGLPDRGNYGYTF. The gene calls are TRBV9 and TRBJ1-2; TRBD1 agrees at 9 bases. Germline trimming cut 3 bases from V and 2 bases from J; bases unmatched to any gene: 8. This CDR3 is built from 16 residues. Germline-derived CDR1 and CDR2 are SGDLS and YYNGEE.

The chain links TRBV7-2 to TRBJ2-2; D is perhaps TRBD1 (5 bases). The J call may not be correct, given that the DNA end is closer to TRBJ1-1. Germline-derived CDR1 and CDR2 are SGHTA and FQGNSA. This CDR3 spans 14 amino acids. The CDR3: CASSFPGTLSGAFF. DNA for the CDR3: TGTGCCAGCAGCTTCCCCGGGACCCTAAGTGGAGCTTTCTTT.

DNA of the CDR3: TGCGCCAGCAGCCCCTCTGGGGGTAATGGCGGGGAGCTGTTTTTT. Protein product: CASSPSGGNGGELFF. The gene calls are TRBV5-1 and TRBJ2-2, with D perhaps TRBD1 or TRBD2 (5 bases each). This CDR3 has 15 amino acids. Trimming took off 4 bases at V and 7 bases at J, with 17 bases between the two ends. Germline values: CDR1 SGHRS, CDR2 YFSETQ.

The chain is built from TRBV29-1 and TRBJ2-1, with TRBD2 identical over 8 bases. Germline V gene data show CDR1 as SQVTM and CDR2 as ANQGSEA. The CDR3 spans 13 residues. The V and J ends lost 3 bases and 6 bases, in that order; junction bases with no gene match: 4. The chain's CDR3 is CSVDRGGRNEQFF. Written as DNA, the CDR3 is TGCAGCGTTGACCGGGGGGGCCGCAATGAGCAGTTCTTC.

This clonotype was observed a handful of times. CDR3 sequence: CASSQDLPTGILNYGYTF. DNA for the CDR3: TGTGCCAGCAGCCAAGACCTTCCTACAGGGATACTTAACTATGGCTACACCTTC. V gene TRBV4-2 combines with J gene TRBJ1-2, with D possibly matching TRBD1 (6 bases). V was cut by 0 bases and J by 1 base, with 18 bases left in between. The CDR3 totals 18 residues. The V gene's germline CDR1 is LGHNA and CDR2 YNFKEQ.

The sample holds a few counts of this clonotype. The DNA for the CDR3 is TGTGCCAGCAGCTTAAGATCGGGGACCTACGAGCAGTACTTC. Its translation is CASSLRSGTYEQYF. The genes are TRBV7-8 and TRBJ2-7; D may be TRBD2 (5 bases). Trimming stripped 2 bases from V and 2 bases from J, with 10 bases between. The germline gives CDR1 SGHVS, CDR2 FQNEAQ. The CDR3 has 14 amino acids. Full variable domain (outside the CDR3, taken from reference TRBV7-8 and TRBJ2-7): GAGVSQSPRYKVAKRGQDVALRCDPISGHVSLFWYQQALGQGPEFLTYFQNEAQLDKSGLPSDRFFAERPEGSVSTLKIQRTQQEDSAVYLCASSLRSGTYEQYFGPGTRLTVT.

The chain has TRBV7-2 and TRBJ2-3; 12 bases agree with TRBD2. The germline V gene has CDR1 SGHTA and CDR2 FQGNSA. Trimming cost V 1 base and J 5 bases; bases outside gene matches: 4. CDR3 length: 16 residues. In DNA, the CDR3 is TGTGCCAGCAGCTTAGGGCTAGCGGGGGGGTTAGATACGCAGTATTTT. Its translation is CASSLGLAGGLDTQYF.

This clonotype appeared a single time. The junction does not match germline at one end; this may be a read error. The chain recombines TRBV29-1 with TRBJ2-5; D uncertain. From germline, CDR1 is SQVTM and CDR2 ANQGSEA. The CDR3 is 12 amino acids. The CDR3 sequence is CSVEFALETRYF. CDR3 bases: TGCAGCGTTGAATTCGCCCTGGAGACCCGGTACTTC.

There are a few counts of this clonotype. The rearrangement links TRBV20-1 to TRBJ2-7; D not resolved. CDR1 is DFQATT and CDR2 is SNEGSKA in the germline V gene (reference sequence). CDR3 length equals 13 residues. Trimming shortened V by 3 bases and J by 3 bases, and 12 bases separated the two germline ends. The DNA for the CDR3 is TGCAGTGCTAGGATAACAAGAGACTACGAGCAGTACTTC. Translating it yields CSARITRDYEQYF.

The chain joins TRBV29-1 to TRBJ1-5, with D maybe TRBD1 (6 bases). V lost 4 bases to trimming and J lost 4 bases, with 11 bases between them. The CDR3 loop spans 13 amino acids. The germline gives CDR1 SQVTM, CDR2 ANQGSEA. The CDR3 DNA is TGCAGCGTTGGACAGGACCAAAATCAGCCCCAGCATTTT. Translating gives CSVGQDQNQPQHF.

The CDR3 spells CASSSMGASSYNEQYF. The CDR3 nucleotides read TGTGCCAGCAGCTCGATGGGGGCTAGCTCCTACAATGAGCAGTACTTC. The chain couples TRBV7-2 to TRBJ2-1, with D maybe TRBD1 (6 bases). The DNA end favors TRBJ2-7, so the J call may be wrong. There are 16 residues in the CDR3. Germline-derived CDR1 and CDR2 are SGHTA and FQGNSA.

In its sample, this clonotype was seen many times. The gene calls are TRBV29-1 and TRBJ2-7; unclear D gene. V lost 2 bases and J 3 bases, leaving 11 bases between the germline ends. The CDR3 spans 13 residues. The germline CDR1 and CDR2 sequences are SQVTM and ANQGSEA. CDR3 DNA: TGCAGCGTTGAACGCGAGGAAGGCTACGAGCAGTACTTC. Protein sequence: CSVEREEGYEQYF.

This rearrangement joins TRBV5-1 to TRBJ2-4; tentatively, D is TRBD1 or TRBD2 (5 bases each). Germline-derived CDR1 and CDR2 are SGHRS and YFSETQ. The CDR3 totals 17 residues. Trimming took off 5 bases at V and 6 bases at J, with 24 bases between the two ends. CDR3 nucleotide sequence: TGCGCCAGCAGGTTCGGTCTGGGAGACAGTAAGACAAACATTCAGTACTTC. Its translation is CASRFGLGDSKTNIQYF.

In its sample, this clonotype was seen a few times. The chain combines TRBV4-3 with TRBJ2-2; perhaps D is TRBD1 or TRBD2 (5 bases each). The germline V and J ends were trimmed by 0 bases and 7 bases, with 9 bases remaining between them. The CDR3 sequence is 14 residues long. The germline gives CDR1 LGHNA, CDR2 YSLEER. CDR3 nucleotide sequence: TGCGCCAGCAGCCAAGATTGGGGGTTCGGGGAGCTGTTTTTT. Protein sequence: CASSQDWGFGELFF.

This clonotype was seen only once. The chain couples TRBV3-1 to TRBJ1-4, with unresolved D. The CDR3 is 15 amino acids. V lost 3 bases and J 5 bases, leaving 13 bases between the germline ends. The germline V gene has CDR1 LGHDT and CDR2 YNNKEL (reference sequence). This CDR3 reads CASSHGSVFNEKLFF. For the CDR3, the DNA is TGTGCCAGCAGCCATGGTTCAGTGTTCAATGAAAAACTGTTTTTT.

This clonotype occurred many times. The V and J genes are TRBV7-2 and TRBJ2-5; 15 nucleotides agree with TRBD2. This CDR3 spans 19 amino acids. V was clipped by 5 bases and J by 4 bases; unmatched bases: 14. Germline CDR1 is SGHTA and CDR2 is FQGNSA. The CDR3 DNA follows: TGTGCCAGCAGCAAACACCCGGGACTAGCGGGAGGTGTTGGAGAGACCCAGTACTTC. Its translation: CASSKHPGLAGGVGETQYF.

The rearrangement uses TRBV5-5 and TRBJ2-1, with D perhaps TRBD1 (6 bases). V dropped 3 bases and J dropped 10 bases, with 14 bases sitting between them. This CDR3 is built from 13 residues. Germline lookup yields CDR1 SGHKS and CDR2 YYEKEE (reference sequence). The CDR3 protein is CASSSPGGREQFF. The CDR3 bases are TGTGCCAGCAGCTCGCCTGGGGGCCGCGAGCAGTTCTTC.

The chain links TRBV20-1 to TRBJ2-1; 10 bases match TRBD2. CDR3 length: 17 amino acids. CDR1 and CDR2 (germline): DFQATT, SNEGSKA (reference sequence). After removal of 3 bases from V and 3 bases from J, the junction contained 11 bases not matched to a gene. The CDR3 DNA follows: TGCAGTGCTAGTGTCCCCGCTAGCGGGAGTCTCTACAATGAGCAGTTCTTC. Amino acids: CSASVPASGSLYNEQFF.

V and J are TRBV7-2 and TRBJ2-3; 7 bases map to TRBD2. This CDR3 is built from 15 residues. Germline CDR1 SGHTA, CDR2 FQGNSA. Trimming at V came to 1 base and at J to 5 bases, leaving 6 bases not matched to a gene. DNA for the CDR3: TGTGCCAGCAGCTTAGGCCGGGAGGCGGTAGATACGCAGTATTTT. It encodes CASSLGREAVDTQYF.

V usage is TRBV18 and J usage is TRBJ1-1; TRBD1 matches 10 bases. The germline V gene has CDR1 KGHSH and CDR2 LQKENI. J lost 3 bases, V lost 3 bases, and 7 bases had no gene match. This CDR3 spans 16 amino acids. CDR3 sequence reads: CASSPGTGADYTEAFF. The CDR3, as DNA: TGTGCCAGCTCACCCGGGACAGGGGCCGACTACACTGAAGCTTTCTTT. The whole variable domain, filled in from reference TRBV18 and TRBJ1-1, reads NAGVMQNPRHLVRRRGQEARLRCSPMKGHSHVYWYRQLPEEGLKFMVYLQKENIIDESGMPKERFSAEFPKEGPSILRIQQVVRGDSAAYFCASSPGTGADYTEAFFGQGTRLTVV.

The gene calls are TRBV6-2 or TRBV6-3 and TRBJ2-1; TRBD1 might be the D (5 bases). The germline V and J ends were trimmed by 5 bases and 5 bases, with 13 bases remaining between them. The length of the CDR3 is 14 residues. Germline values: CDR1 MNHEY, CDR2 SVGEGT. CDR3 region: CASSEPGRDNEQFF. As DNA, the CDR3 is TGTGCCAGCAGTGAGCCTGGCAGGGACAATGAGCAGTTCTTC.

V gene TRBV5-1 combines with J gene TRBJ2-1; 12 bases map to TRBD2. The V gene's germline CDR1 is SGHRS and CDR2 YFSETQ. CDR3 length: 18 residues. The trim removed 2 bases at V and 1 base at J, leaving 7 bases unmatched. The CDR3: CASSFGLAGSVSYNEQFF. The CDR3, as DNA: TGCGCCAGCAGCTTCGGACTAGCGGGGTCTGTTTCCTACAATGAGCAGTTCTTC.